The 4 T cell receptor beta chains listed next were all sequenced from one sample in a study of cytomegalovirus exposure and HLA in healthy donors. A multiplex PCR was run with 60 Vbeta primers and 13 Jbeta primers. Repertoires were generated with immunoSEQ multiplex PCR, while TCRdb's copy carries only in-frame clones and drops some. The sample lists 120,000 or so clones, 10% occurring once. The sequenced sample was PBMCs. These receptors originate from a woman younger than 30 in good health and CMV-seropositive.

This clone was seen a few times. The J gene is TRBJ1-1, the V gene TRBV27; D is uncertain. Trimming took off 2 bases at V and 1 base at J, with 8 bases between the two ends. CDR1 is MNHEY and CDR2 is SMNVEV in the germline V gene (reference sequence). The CDR3 runs to 14 residues. CDR3 nucleotide sequence: TGTGCCAGCAGTTTACTCTCCTGGAACACTGAAGCTTTCTTT. The encoded protein is CASSLLSWNTEAFF.

The V call is TRBV10-3, the J call TRBJ2-1; TRBD2 matches 8 bases. The CDR3 sequence is 14 residues long. V gave up 8 bases and J gave up 8 bases; unmatched junction bases: 11. In germline, CDR1 is ENHRY, CDR2 SYGVKD. The CDR3 reads CAIGGRTSLDEQFF. In DNA, the CDR3 is TGTGCCATCGGGGGGAGGACTAGCCTCGATGAGCAGTTCTTC.

This clone was seen a handful of times. The chain links TRBV6-1 to TRBJ2-2; possibly TRBD2 for D (6 bases). CDR3 length: 14 residues. The V and J ends lost 7 bases and 3 bases respectively, with 12 bases between them. From germline, CDR1 is MNHNS and CDR2 SASEGT. The CDR3 region has the DNA TGTGCCAGCACCCTCGGCGGGGACACCGGGGAGCTGTTTTTT. Protein sequence: CASTLGGDTGELFF.

In its sample, this clone was seen a few times. The V and J genes are TRBV6-1 and TRBJ1-4, with no clear D. The CDR3 loop spans 14 amino acids. CDR1 is MNHNS, CDR2 SASEGT, per germline. Between the trimmed V and J ends, which lost 6 bases and 1 base, there was a span of 9 bases. This CDR3 reads CASSQTRTNEKLFF. The DNA for the CDR3 is TGTGCCAGCAGCCAGACAAGAACTAATGAAAAACTGTTTTTT.